One and the same sample provided the 9 T cell receptor beta chains below, sequenced in a study of shared clonotypes between healthy human individuals. Measured with immunoSEQ multiplex PCR; TCRdb has only the in-frame clones, and not every one. The table has about 1.5 million clones, around 98% seen once. Sequencing was performed on naive CD4+ T cells sorted from blood. Subset specified: CD45RA+ positively selected. The origin of the receptors is a man aged 25-45 years in good health.

J is TRBJ2-1 and V is TRBV11-2, with D maybe TRBD1 (6 bases). Per germline, CDR1 SGHAT and CDR2 FQNNGV. The V gene lost 1 base and the J gene lost 2 bases, with 6 bases spanning the gap. This CDR3 region has 14 residues. The CDR3 is CASSLGDTYNEQFF. CDR3 nucleotides: TGTGCCAGCAGCTTAGGGGACACCTACAATGAGCAGTTCTTC.

The CDR3 nucleotides are TGTGCCAGTAGTCTGGACAGGTGGGCCTACGAGCAGTACTTC. Translated: CASSLDRWAYEQYF. The J gene is TRBJ2-7, the V gene TRBV19; 7 bases line up with TRBD1. J lost 2 bases, V lost 5 bases, and 6 bases had no gene match. The germline gives CDR1 LNHDA, CDR2 SQIVND (reference sequence). The CDR3 runs to 14 residues.

V gene TRBV19 combines with J gene TRBJ2-1; the D is unclear. Trimming stripped 5 bases from V and 1 base from J, with 12 bases between. The germline CDR1 and CDR2 sequences are LNHDA and SQIVND (reference sequence). This CDR3 spans 15 amino acids. Here the CDR3 DNA reads TGTGCCAGTAGTCCAGACGGTGGGTCCTACAATGAGCAGTTCTTC. Translated, it gives CASSPDGGSYNEQFF.

This clone came up once. The chain joins TRBV6-1 to TRBJ1-3; D remains ambiguous. The CDR3 is made up of 14 amino acids. Germline V gene sequence: CDR1 MNHNS, CDR2 SASEGT. V lost 7 bases and J 0 bases, leaving 10 bases between the germline ends. CDR3 nucleotides: TGTGCCAGCACCGAAAGCATCTCTGGAAACACCATATATTTT. Its protein product is CASTESISGNTIYF.

The chain carries TRBV25-1 and TRBJ1-5, with TRBD1 matching over 10 bases. CDR1 and CDR2 from the germline V gene are MGHDK and SYGVNS. CDR3 length: 14 residues. V lost 5 bases, J lost 6 bases, and 4 bases stayed unmatched. The CDR3 DNA reads TGTGCCAGCAGTAGACAGGGGGCCGGTCAGCCCCAGCATTTT. Translation gives CASSRQGAGQPQHF.

The V gene is TRBV19, the J gene TRBJ1-5, with D unresolved. From germline, CDR1 is LNHDA and CDR2 SQIVND (reference sequence). V lost 3 bases to trimming and J lost 6 bases, with 9 bases between them. This CDR3 is built from 13 residues. CDR3 amino acids: CASSITFAQPQHF. CDR3 sequence (DNA): TGTGCCAGTAGTATTACTTTTGCTCAGCCCCAGCATTTT.

V and J are TRBV28 and TRBJ2-3; 10 nucleotides match TRBD1. This CDR3 is built from 15 residues. Germline V gene data show CDR1 as MDHEN and CDR2 as SYDVKM. V dropped 6 bases and J dropped 6; count of bases not matched to a gene: 9. CDR3 sequence reads: CASSLTGGMIDTQYF. The CDR3 DNA reads as TGTGCCAGCAGCCTGACAGGGGGCATGATTGATACGCAGTATTTT.

This clone has a single count. The chain couples TRBV7-9 to TRBJ2-7; the D gene is possibly TRBD2 (6 bases). V was shortened by 1 base and J by 3 bases, with 13 bases between the two germline ends. In germline, CDR1 is SEHNR, CDR2 FQNEAQ (reference sequence). CDR3 length: 15 residues. CDR3 loop: CASSLVGGVGYEQYF. The CDR3, as DNA: TGTGCCAGCAGCTTAGTCGGGGGAGTAGGCTACGAGCAGTACTTC.

V and J are TRBV27 and TRBJ2-2, with D possibly called TRBD1 or TRBD2 (5 bases each). Trimming removed 10 bases at V and 1 base at J, with 10 bases between. The CDR3 is 13 residues long. Per germline, CDR1 MNHEY and CDR2 SMNVEV (reference sequence). Here the CDR3 DNA reads TGTGCCACCTCGAGGGGGAACACCGGGGAGCTGTTTTTT. Translated, it gives CATSRGNTGELFF.